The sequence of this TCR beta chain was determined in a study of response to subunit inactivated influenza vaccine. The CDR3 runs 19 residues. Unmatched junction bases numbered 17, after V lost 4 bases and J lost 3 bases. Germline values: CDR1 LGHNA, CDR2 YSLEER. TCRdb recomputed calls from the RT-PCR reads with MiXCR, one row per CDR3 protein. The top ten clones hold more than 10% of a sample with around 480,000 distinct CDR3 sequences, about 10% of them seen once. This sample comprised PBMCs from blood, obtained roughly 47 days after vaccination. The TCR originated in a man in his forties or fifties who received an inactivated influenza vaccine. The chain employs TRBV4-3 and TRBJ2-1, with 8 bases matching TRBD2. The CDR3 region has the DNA TGCGCCAGCAGCCGCCGGGCGCCGAGAGCGGGAGAGATCTACAATGAGCAGTTCTTC. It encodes CASSRRAPRAGEIYNEQFF.